The TCR beta chain described here comes from a study of patients and donors after allogeneic stem cell transplantation. From germline, CDR1 is SGHRS and CDR2 YFSETQ. Trimming took 4 bases from V and 0 from J; bases not matched to a gene: 4. The CDR3 has 16 residues. TCRdb fed the RT-PCR reads into MiXCR, producing one record per CDR3 protein. The sample gives about 410,000 distinct CDR3 sequences, around 15% of which show up once; less than 8.5% is in the top ten. The sequenced sample was blood, either unsorted or a sorted T cell fraction (not recorded which). The receptor's source is a human donor who was either an allogeneic HSCT recipient or a stem cell or donor lymphocyte infusion donor (not recorded which). It is not recorded whose cells these are; they may come from a transplant donor. The J gene is TRBJ2-5, the V gene TRBV5-1; 12 bases agree with TRBD2. CDR3 loop: CASSPRLAGDQETQYF. The CDR3, as DNA: TGCGCCAGCAGCCCTCGACTAGCGGGGGACCAAGAGACCCAGTACTTC.